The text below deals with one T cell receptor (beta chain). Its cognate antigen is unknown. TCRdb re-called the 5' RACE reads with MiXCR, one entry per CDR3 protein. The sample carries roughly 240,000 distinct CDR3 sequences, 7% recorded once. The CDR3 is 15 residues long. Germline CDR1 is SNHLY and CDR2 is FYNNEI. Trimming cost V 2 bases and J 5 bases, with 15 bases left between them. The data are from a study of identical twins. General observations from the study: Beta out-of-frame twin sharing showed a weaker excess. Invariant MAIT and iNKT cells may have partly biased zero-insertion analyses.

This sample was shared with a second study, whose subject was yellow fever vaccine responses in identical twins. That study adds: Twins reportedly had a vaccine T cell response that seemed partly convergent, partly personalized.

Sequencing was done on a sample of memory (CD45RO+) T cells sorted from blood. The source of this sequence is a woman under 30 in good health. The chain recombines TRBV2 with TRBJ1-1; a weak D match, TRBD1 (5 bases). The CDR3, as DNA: TGTGCCAGCAGTGAAAGCCTCGGGGGACGAACTGAAGCTTTCTTT. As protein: CASSESLGGRTEAFF.